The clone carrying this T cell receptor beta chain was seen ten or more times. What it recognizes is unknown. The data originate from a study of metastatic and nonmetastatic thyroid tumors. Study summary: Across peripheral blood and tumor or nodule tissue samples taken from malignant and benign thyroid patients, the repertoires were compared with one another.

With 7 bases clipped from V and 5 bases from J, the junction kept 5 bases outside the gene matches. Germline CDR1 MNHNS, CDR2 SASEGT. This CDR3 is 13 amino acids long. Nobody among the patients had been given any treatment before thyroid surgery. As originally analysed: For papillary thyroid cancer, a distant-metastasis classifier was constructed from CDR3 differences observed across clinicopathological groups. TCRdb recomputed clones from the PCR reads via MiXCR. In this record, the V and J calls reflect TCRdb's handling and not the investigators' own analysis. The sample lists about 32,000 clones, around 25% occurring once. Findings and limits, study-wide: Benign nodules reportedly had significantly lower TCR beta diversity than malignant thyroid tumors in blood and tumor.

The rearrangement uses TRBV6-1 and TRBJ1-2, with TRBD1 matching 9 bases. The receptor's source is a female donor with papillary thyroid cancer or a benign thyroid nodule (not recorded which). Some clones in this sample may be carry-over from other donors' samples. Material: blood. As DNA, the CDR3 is TGTGCCAGCAATCCGGGACAGGGATATGGCTACACCTTC. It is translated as CASNPGQGYGYTF.